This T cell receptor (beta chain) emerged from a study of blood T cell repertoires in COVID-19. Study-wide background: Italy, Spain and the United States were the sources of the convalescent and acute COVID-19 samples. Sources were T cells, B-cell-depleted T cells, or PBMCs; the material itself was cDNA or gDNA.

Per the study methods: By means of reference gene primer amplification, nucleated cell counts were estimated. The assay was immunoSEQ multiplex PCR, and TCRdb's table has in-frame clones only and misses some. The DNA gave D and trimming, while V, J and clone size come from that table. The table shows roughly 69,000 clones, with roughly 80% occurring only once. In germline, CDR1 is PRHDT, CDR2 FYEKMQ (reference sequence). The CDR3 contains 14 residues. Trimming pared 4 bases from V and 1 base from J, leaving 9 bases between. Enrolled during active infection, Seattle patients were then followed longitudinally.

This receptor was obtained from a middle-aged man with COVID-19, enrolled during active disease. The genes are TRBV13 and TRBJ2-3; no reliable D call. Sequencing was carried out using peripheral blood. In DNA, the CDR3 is TGTGCCAGCAGCTCAAAGGCGGGCACAGATACGCAGTATTTT. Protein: CASSSKAGTDTQYF.